A selection of T cell receptor beta chains follows, all from one sample in a study of blood T cell repertoires in COVID-19. Repertoires were generated with immunoSEQ multiplex PCR, while TCRdb's copy carries only in-frame clones and drops some. This repertoire shows 65,000 to 95,000 clones, 70% to 90% found once; its top ten account for about 2.9%. The sequencing input was peripheral blood. The receptors were sampled from a man aged 65 to 79 with active or convalescent COVID-19. Both conserved end residues are part of each CDR3.

v_gene,j_gene,CDR3aa
TRBV28,TRBJ1-5,CASSRGLVQPQHF
TRBV28,TRBJ1-2,CASRGQGAYGYTF
TRBV9,TRBJ1-6,CASSVALEGNSPLHF
TRBV6-5,TRBJ1-6,CASIEGQNSPLHF
TRBV20-1,TRBJ1-3,CSASSEVKSSGNTIYF
TRBV6-6,TRBJ2-1,CASSYRLAGYNEQFF
TRBV2,TRBJ2-2,CASSEARRDTGELFF
TRBV6-5,TRBJ2-1,CASSPRTFSYNEQFF
TRBV5-4,TRBJ2-3,CASSPGTSGDTDTQYF
TRBV5-4,TRBJ1-2,CASSLTQANYGYTF
TRBV11-3,TRBJ2-3,CASSLASGTDTQYF
TRBV30,TRBJ1-1,CAWSVRGGAGTFF
TRBV19,TRBJ1-4,CASSNRPEAEKLFF
TRBV5-1,TRBJ2-5,CASSLGQGPQETQYF
TRBV7-3,TRBJ2-3,CASSSALGVTDTQYF
TRBV10-3,TRBJ2-1,CAISAGGRNEQFF
TRBV11-3,TRBJ2-7,CASSSPPAYEQYF
TRBV7-2,TRBJ1-2,CASSEDSGGYGYTF
TRBV5-6,TRBJ2-3,CASSLKLRPAGVPTDTQYF
TRBV6-6,TRBJ1-3,CASSYGQIINTIYF
TRBV5-1,TRBJ2-1,CASSSGQLGNLGQSNEQFF
TRBV4-1,TRBJ1-4,CASSPMVDRGPEKLFF
TRBV19,TRBJ1-1,CASRSQPGQGLVNTEAFF
TRBV6-1,TRBJ2-7,CASSEWREGPYEQYF
TRBV19,TRBJ2-1,CASSMQREIYNEQFF
TRBV5-1,TRBJ2-5,CASSLEAGVETQYF
TRBV5-1,TRBJ2-2,CASSKAPGLAGVRDTGELFF
TRBV5-1,TRBJ1-1,CASSSTGGQTEAFF
TRBV11-2,TRBJ2-7,CASSLGAGGEQYF
TRBV3-1/TRBV3-2,TRBJ2-7,CASSIQGGADPYEQYF
TRBV10-3,TRBJ2-3,CAISGVMGLGTDTQYF
TRBV6-2/TRBV6-3,TRBJ1-5,CASSLSGGDQPQHF
TRBV10-3,TRBJ1-6,CAIRGDRDSPLHF
TRBV11-2,TRBJ2-2,CASSLGNGQGAGELFF
TRBV24-1,TRBJ2-1,CATSDNRGRFLNEQFF
TRBV2,TRBJ2-5,CASRGLAGGQETQYF
TRBV6-5,TRBJ1-5,CASGRQPQHF